The text below deals with one T cell receptor (beta chain). CDR1 MNHNS and CDR2 SASEGT come from the germline V gene. V was trimmed by 0 bases and J by 0 bases, leaving 15 bases between them. The CDR3 totals 17 residues. This record comes from a study of blood T cell repertoires in COVID-19. At the level of the study: Some COVID-19 samples were acute and others convalescent; all came from the United States, Italy and Spain. T cells, B-cell-depleted T cells, or PBMCs supplied cDNA or gDNA.

Per the original data handling: Estimated nucleated cell counts came from reference gene primer amplification. Libraries were prepared by immunoSEQ multiplex PCR; TCRdb keeps only in-frame clonotypes and omits some of them. D and trimming were read from the DNA, whereas the V and J calls and clone size are those reported in that table. Here the sample spans a few hundred thousand clones, about nine tenths being singletons. The chain links TRBV6-1 to TRBJ2-7; possibly TRBD2 for D (6 bases). The clonotype originates from a man over 45 with active or convalescent COVID-19. Specimen: peripheral blood. Here the CDR3 reads CASSEARDFLSSYEQYF. For the CDR3, the DNA is TGTGCCAGCAGTGAAGCGAGGGACTTCCTGAGCTCCTACGAGCAGTACTTC.